Shown below are 10 T cell receptor beta chains from a single sample sequenced in a study of CD8 T cells in ankylosing spondylitis. TCRdb reanalysed the 5' RACE reads using MiXCR and keeps one entry per CDR3 protein. The profile covers about 130,000 distinct CDR3 sequences, with roughly 9% appearing a single time and 3.3% taken by the ten largest. Material for sequencing was blood, either unsorted or a sorted T cell fraction (not recorded which). The receptor set was obtained from a male donor with ankylosing spondylitis or in good health (not recorded which).

This clonotype was counted many times. CDR3 bases: TGTGCCAGCAGTTTATTGACTAGCGGGGGCTCCTACAATGAGCAGTTCTTC. Amino acid sequence: CASSLLTSGGSYNEQFF. V is TRBV28 and J is TRBJ2-1; TRBD2 matches 12 bases. Germline values: CDR1 MDHEN, CDR2 SYDVKM. The length of the CDR3 is 17 residues. The trim removed 1 base at V and 0 bases at J, leaving 1 base unmatched.

This clonotype was seen repeatedly, ten times or more. V usage is TRBV20-1 and J usage is TRBJ2-2, with D unclear. Germline V gene lookup returns CDR1 DFQATT and CDR2 SNEGSKA (reference sequence). Trimming removed 0 bases at V and 2 bases at J, with 7 bases between. CDR3 size: 14 residues. CDR3 sequence (DNA): TGCAGTGCTAGAGATCTTCTAAACACCGGGGAGCTGTTTTTT. It is translated as CSARDLLNTGELFF.

This clonotype was observed many times. The chain is built from TRBV7-9 and TRBJ1-4; D unclear. The V and J ends lost 3 bases and 8 bases respectively, with 7 bases between them. Germline loops: CDR1 SEHNR, CDR2 FQNEAQ (reference sequence). This CDR3 comprises 12 residues. The CDR3: CASSFTREKLFF. The DNA for the CDR3 is TGTGCCAGCAGCTTTACTCGGGAAAAACTGTTTTTT.

Only a few counts were recorded for this clonotype. The chain is built from TRBV5-1 and TRBJ2-6; D unclear. Trimming left V 3 bases short and J 3 bases short, with 7 bases between. This CDR3 is 14 amino acids long. Per germline, CDR1 SGHRS and CDR2 YFSETQ. CDR3 residues: CASSWILGANVLTF. For the CDR3, the DNA is TGCGCCAGCAGCTGGATTCTTGGGGCCAACGTCCTGACTTTC.

This clonotype was counted at least ten times. The rearrangement links TRBV6-2 or TRBV6-3 to TRBJ2-1; TRBD2 might be the D (5 bases). The CDR3 is 16 amino acids. V was clipped by 0 bases and J by 8 bases, with 17 bases between them. Per the germline V gene, CDR1 is MNHEY and CDR2 is SVGEGT. The CDR3 region has the DNA TGTGCCAGCAGTTACTCGCCTAGCCCCCCCGGGGATGAGCAGTTCTTC. Amino acid sequence: CASSYSPSPPGDEQFF.

Ten or more counts support this clonotype. This sequence joins TRBV5-5 and TRBJ2-1; 14 bases are shared with TRBD2. This CDR3 is 17 amino acids long. V lost 3 bases and J lost 2; bases outside the gene matches: 4. CDR1 SGHKS and CDR2 YYEKEE come from the germline V gene (reference sequence). CDR3 in DNA: TGTGCCAGCAGCTCCGGGACTAGCGGGAGTGCCTACAATGAGCAGTTCTTC. Residues: CASSSGTSGSAYNEQFF. Complete variable domain (other parts from reference TRBV5-5 and TRBJ2-1): DAGVTQSPTHLIKTRGQQVTLRCSPISGHKSVSWYQQVLGQGPQFIFQYYEKEERGRGNFPDRFSARQFPNYSSELNVNALLLGDSALYLCASSSGTSGSAYNEQFFGPGTRLTVL.

In its sample, this clonotype was seen many times. The V call is TRBV20-1, the J call TRBJ2-2; 11 positions agree with TRBD2. Germline V gene data show CDR1 as DFQATT and CDR2 as SNEGSKA (reference sequence). CDR3 length equals 16 residues. After removal of 2 bases from V and 5 bases from J, the junction contained 7 bases not matched to a gene. CDR3 bases: TGCAGTGCTAGACCTAGCGGGAGGCGGCAGACCGGGGAGCTGTTTTTT. Amino acid sequence: CSARPSGRRQTGELFF.

This clonotype has a count of ten or more. The chain is built from TRBV19 and TRBJ1-5; the D is unclear. Germline loops: CDR1 LNHDA, CDR2 SQIVND (reference sequence). V lost 3 bases and J lost 1, with 10 bases in between. This CDR3 region has 15 residues. The CDR3 loop reads CASSMEGWSNQPQHF. In nucleotides, the CDR3 is TGTGCCAGTAGTATGGAAGGGTGGAGCAATCAGCCCCAGCATTTT.

This clonotype was counted ten times or more. The chain has TRBV7-9 and TRBJ2-7; D might be TRBD2 (5 bases). The CDR3 has 15 amino acids. V dropped 0 bases and J dropped 3 bases, with 12 bases sitting between them. Germline V lookup: CDR1 SEHNR, CDR2 FQNEAQ (reference sequence). The CDR3 here is CASSLADVGVYEQYF. The CDR3 DNA reads as TGTGCCAGCAGCTTAGCGGACGTGGGAGTCTACGAGCAGTACTTC. Full variable domain (rest looked up from reference TRBV7-9 and TRBJ2-7): DTGVSQNPRHKITKRGQNVTFRCDPISEHNRLYWYRQTLGQGPEFLTYFQNEAQLEKSRLLSDRFSAERPKGSFSTLEIQRTEQGDSAMYLCASSLADVGVYEQYFGPGTRLTVT.

In its sample, this clonotype was seen many times. This chain uses TRBV7-2 with TRBJ1-1, with D unresolved. CDR1 is SGHTA, CDR2 FQGNSA, per germline. Trimming shortened V by 1 base and J by 5 bases, and 11 bases separated the two germline ends. There are 14 residues in the CDR3. CDR3 loop: CASSLVSSVTEAFF. For the CDR3, the DNA is TGTGCCAGCAGCTTAGTCAGTTCGGTTACTGAAGCTTTCTTT. Combining the CDR3 with reference TRBV7-2 and TRBJ1-1 gives the whole variable domain GAGVSQSPSNKVTEKGKDVELRCDPISGHTALYWYRQSLGQGLEFLIYFQGNSAPDKSGLPSDRFSAERTGGSVSTLTIQRTQQEDSAVYLCASSLVSSVTEAFFGQGTRLTVV.